What follows is one T cell receptor beta chain and its context. V dropped 6 bases and J dropped 0 bases, with 20 bases sitting between them. The germline V gene encodes CDR1 KGHSH and CDR2 LQKENI. The CDR3 has 17 residues. These data come from a study of blood T cell repertoires in COVID-19. Turning to the study itself: The study drew acute and convalescent COVID-19 samples from the United States, Italy and Spain. In each case, the material was cDNA or gDNA derived from T cells, B-cell-depleted T cells, or PBMCs.

In the source study's methods: How many nucleated cells were present was estimated from reference gene primer amplification. Some clones are missing from TCRdb's copy, which holds only in-frame ones; the method was immunoSEQ multiplex PCR. V and J calls and clone size are given by that table; D and trimming were obtained from the DNA. The sample comprises 100,000 to 150,000 clones, less than 90% of which are singletons, and approximately 6.6% rests with the top ten. The receptor comes from a man older than 75 with active or convalescent COVID-19. Sequencing was performed on peripheral blood. The rearrangement uses TRBV18 and TRBJ1-1; a weak D match, TRBD1 (5 bases). CDR3 amino acids: CASSPRRPDSVNTEAFF. CDR3 DNA sequence: TGTGCCAGCTCCCCTCGGAGACCAGACAGCGTGAACACTGAAGCTTTCTTT.